This T cell receptor (beta chain) comes out of a study of blood T cells in healthy people across ages. Then a second PCR, running roughly 7 to 12 cycles, was carried out with a sample-barcoded 5' primer and a J-beta primer mix. TCRdb reprocessed the 5' RACE reads via MiXCR and lists one record per CDR3 protein. The sample holds 1.4 million or so distinct CDR3 sequences, under 55% seen once. With regard to this clonotype: Mismatch with germline at one junction end may stem from a read error.

This CDR3 has 13 residues. The germline V gene has CDR1 MNHEY and CDR2 SMNVEV (reference sequence). The sequence derives from a woman aged 18-29 years in good health. The specimen was blood. The chain joins TRBV27 to TRBJ1-2, with D unresolved. The chain's CDR3 is CASSVSMDYGYTF. The CDR3 DNA is TGTGCCAGCAGTGTATCGATGGACTATGGCTACACCTTC.